Sequencing of this T cell receptor (beta chain) was carried out in a study of CD8+ T cells in alopecia areata. The germline V gene encodes CDR1 KGHSH and CDR2 LQKENI. Trimming removed 3 bases from V and 2 bases from J, with 11 bases in between. The length of the CDR3 is 15 residues. After isolation, RNA underwent reverse transcription to generate cDNA as the sequencing template. Sequencing used immunoSEQ multiplex PCR; TCRdb keeps in-frame clones, though not all of them. Altogether some 240,000 clones are present, 50% to 60% being singletons, with the ten largest covering just over 0.45%. This clone was seen just once.

This specimen consisted of CD4+ T cells sorted from blood, obtained at week 0. The chain links TRBV18 to TRBJ2-1; D gene uncertain. This TCR was sampled from a human donor with alopecia areata. The CDR3 spells CASSPWEQTYNEQFF. The CDR3, as DNA: TGTGCCAGCTCACCCTGGGAACAGACCTACAATGAGCAGTTCTTC.